The 27 T cell receptor beta chains reported below all come from one sample, sequenced in a study of cytomegalovirus exposure and HLA in healthy donors. The PCR made use of 60 Vbeta and 13 Jbeta primers. Produced via immunoSEQ multiplex PCR; TCRdb's table is partial and in-frame only. The profile covers roughly 200,000 clones, with approximately 84% appearing a single time and 0.5% to 0.7% taken by the ten largest. The sample comprised PBMCs. These TCRs come from a woman aged 40 to 55 in good health and CMV-seronegative.

This clone was recorded many times. The V and J genes are TRBV29-1 and TRBJ2-6; 7 nucleotides align to TRBD1. This CDR3 comprises 16 residues. Germline trimming cut 4 bases from V and 0 bases from J; bases unmatched to any gene: 6. Germline CDR1 is SQVTM and CDR2 is ANQGSEA. Here the CDR3 reads CSVGTGPTSGANVLTF. The CDR3 nucleotides read TGCAGCGTTGGGACAGGTCCGACCTCTGGGGCCAACGTCCTGACTTTC.

This chain joins TRBV2 and TRBJ1-2, with D perhaps matching TRBD1 (6 bases). This CDR3 region has 14 residues. Germline assignment: CDR1 SNHLY and CDR2 FYNNEI. V was pared by 6 bases and J by 7 bases, with 18 bases between. This CDR3 reads CASRGDKNSGGYTF. For the CDR3, the DNA is TGTGCCAGCAGAGGGGACAAGAATTCTGGTGGCTACACCTTC. Drawing the rest from reference TRBV2 and TRBJ1-2, the complete variable domain is EPEVTQTPSHQVTQMGQEVILRCVPISNHLYFYWYRQILGQKVEFLVSFYNNEISEKSEIFDDQFSVERPDGSNFTLKIRSTKLEDSAMYFCASRGDKNSGGYTFGSGTRLTVV.

The V and J genes are TRBV4-1 and TRBJ1-3, with 7 bases fitting TRBD1. Trimming took 5 bases from V and 0 from J; bases not matched to a gene: 10. CDR1 is MGHRA and CDR2 is YSYEKL in the germline V gene. CDR3 size: 17 residues. This CDR3 reads CASSLSPGTVSGNTIYF. CDR3 nucleotide sequence: TGCGCCAGCAGCTTATCCCCCGGGACAGTCTCTGGAAACACCATATATTTT.

The chain carries TRBV4-3 and TRBJ2-3; D gene uncertain. V lost 0 bases to trimming and J lost 0 bases, with 4 bases between them. The CDR3 is made up of 14 amino acids. Germline V gene lookup returns CDR1 LGHNA and CDR2 YSLEER. The CDR3 nucleotides read TGCGCCAGCAGCCAAGATGCGAGCACAGATACGCAGTATTTT. It yields the protein CASSQDASTDTQYF.

The chain is built from TRBV15 and TRBJ2-1; TRBD2 matches at 8 bases. This CDR3 spans 17 amino acids. Germline lookup yields CDR1 LNHNV and CDR2 YYDKDF (reference sequence). The V and J ends lost 2 bases and 3 bases, in that order; junction bases with no gene match: 9. CDR3 sequence: CATSRHRAGVFYNEQFF. DNA for the CDR3: TGTGCCACCAGCAGACATAGAGCGGGGGTTTTCTACAATGAGCAGTTCTTC.

This clone was seen once. Other DNA sequences within the sample encode an identical CDR3. V and J are TRBV5-6 and TRBJ1-3; the match to TRBD1 covers 7 bases. The V segment lost 1 base and the J segment 4 bases; nucleotides outside the gene matches: 2. This CDR3 has 14 amino acids. Germline V gene data show CDR1 as SGHDT and CDR2 as YYEEEE. As DNA, the CDR3 is TGTGCCAGCAGCTTGAGGGGGCCGGGAAACACCATATATTTT. Translation: CASSLRGPGNTIYF.

This clone appeared many times. The rearrangement uses TRBV6-4 and TRBJ2-1; 9 bases are a match to TRBD1. There are 13 residues in the CDR3. The V and J ends lost 8 bases and 8 bases, in that order; junction bases with no gene match: 7. The germline V gene encodes CDR1 MRHNA and CDR2 SNTAGT. Here the CDR3 DNA reads TGTGCCAGCGCCTCGGGACAGGGTTATGAGCAGTTCTTC. Translating it yields CASASGQGYEQFF.

The CDR3 sequence is CASSVRRDRASFF. The CDR3 DNA reads TGTGCCAGTAGTGTTCGGCGGGACAGGGCTTCTTTCTTT. The gene calls are TRBV19 and TRBJ1-1, with 9 bases that match TRBD1. Germline CDR1 reads LNHDA; CDR2 reads SQIVND (reference sequence). The junction had 10 bases not matched to a gene; V was cut back by 5 bases and J by 12 bases. The CDR3 contains 13 residues.

Remarks on this clone: At one end, the junction sequence differs from germline, possibly due to a read error. The chain is built from TRBV30 and TRBJ1-6; a possible D gene is TRBD1 (6 bases). CDR1 is GTSNPN, CDR2 SVGIG, per germline (reference sequence). CDR3 length: 13 residues. The DNA of the CDR3 is TGTGCCTGGAGCGGACAGAATAACTCACCCCTCCACTTT. This encodes CAWSGQNNSPLHF.

The chain is built from TRBV6-1 and TRBJ1-5; a possible D gene is TRBD1 (6 bases). The V and J ends lost 6 bases and 7 bases respectively, with 13 bases between them. CDR1 is MNHNS and CDR2 is SASEGT in the germline V gene. CDR3 length: 13 residues. CDR3 coding DNA: TGTGCCAGCAGCGAGGACAGAAACCAGCCCCAGCATTTT. Protein product: CASSEDRNQPQHF.

The V gene is TRBV30, the J gene TRBJ2-5, with D unclear. Germline V CDR1 and CDR2: GTSNPN, SVGIG (reference sequence). V lost 1 base, J lost 7 bases, and 13 bases lay in between. There are 13 residues in the CDR3. The CDR3 protein is CAWSETDGRTQYF. CDR3 bases: TGTGCCTGGAGTGAAACAGACGGTCGGACCCAGTACTTC.

The J gene is TRBJ1-6, the V gene TRBV7-3; maybe TRBD1 (5 bases). Germline loops: CDR1 SGHTA, CDR2 FQGTGA. With 2 bases removed from V and 7 bases from J, the gap between germline ends came to 9 bases. The CDR3 spans 14 residues. The CDR3 loop is CASSLGRVNSPLHF. The DNA of the CDR3 is TGTGCCAGCAGCTTAGGCAGGGTCAATTCACCCCTCCACTTT.

This clone appeared once. The same CDR3 also results from other DNA sequences found in this sample. The rearrangement links TRBV7-3 to TRBJ2-7, with 11 bases aligning to TRBD1. This CDR3 has 14 amino acids. The germline V gene has CDR1 SGHTA and CDR2 FQGTGA. J lost 2 bases, V lost 3 bases, and 0 bases had no gene match. CDR3 sequence reads: CASSLGQGAYEQYF. The CDR3 DNA follows: TGTGCCAGCAGCTTGGGACAGGGGGCCTACGAGCAGTACTTC.

The chain has TRBV30 and TRBJ1-5; 8 nucleotides match TRBD1. The J segment lost 6 bases and the V segment lost 2 bases, leaving 12 bases of the junction unmatched. Looked up from germline, CDR1 is GTSNPN and CDR2 is SVGIG (reference sequence). The CDR3 has 16 amino acids. The CDR3, as DNA: TGTGCCTGGAGTCCACTAAACAGGGGGTTGGGTCAGCCCCAGCATTTT. Protein sequence: CAWSPLNRGLGQPQHF.

The chain uses TRBV6-5 and TRBJ2-1; 10 bases align to TRBD1. V was clipped by 6 bases and J by 4 bases; unmatched bases: 6. Germline loops: CDR1 MNHEY, CDR2 SVGAGI. CDR3 length equals 15 residues. The CDR3 nucleotides read TGTGCCAGCAGCTTCCGGGACAGGGGTTACAATGAGCAGTTCTTC. This encodes CASSFRDRGYNEQFF.

J is TRBJ1-1 and V is TRBV15, with D perhaps TRBD1 (6 bases). Trimming removed 2 bases from V and 1 base from J, with 11 bases in between. The V gene's germline CDR1 is LNHNV and CDR2 YYDKDF (reference sequence). The CDR3 length is 15 residues. The CDR3 sequence is CATSRQGRGNTEAFF. The CDR3 DNA is TGTGCCACCAGCAGACAGGGGCGCGGGAACACTGAAGCTTTCTTT.

Only a few counts were recorded for this clone. The chain links TRBV7-9 to TRBJ2-7; perhaps TRBD1 as D (6 bases). The CDR3 spans 12 residues. V was clipped by 8 bases and J by 3 bases, with 11 bases between them. The germline gives CDR1 SEHNR, CDR2 FQNEAQ (reference sequence). CDR3 sequence reads: CASGTGNYEQYF. DNA for the CDR3: TGTGCCAGCGGTACAGGGAACTACGAGCAGTACTTC.

The genes are TRBV10-3 and TRBJ2-7; 7 bases fit TRBD1. The germline V gene encodes CDR1 ENHRY and CDR2 SYGVKD. The CDR3 loop spans 16 amino acids. After removal of 0 bases from V and 4 bases from J, the junction contained 9 bases not matched to a gene. The CDR3 DNA reads TGTGCCATCAGTGAGTCGACTCCGGGACAGAAATACGAGCAGTACTTC. This sequence encodes CAISESTPGQKYEQYF.

The chain joins TRBV10-3 to TRBJ1-2; 7 nucleotides agree with TRBD1. Germline assignment: CDR1 ENHRY and CDR2 SYGVKD. This CDR3 contains 13 residues. Trimming at V came to 7 bases and at J to 5 bases, leaving 7 bases not matched to a gene. The CDR3 DNA follows: TGTGCCATCAATCGGGACAGCGAATATGGCTACACCTTC. Translated, it gives CAINRDSEYGYTF.

The J gene is TRBJ2-6, the V gene TRBV6-5; no clear D. The CDR3 loop spans 15 amino acids. V lost 5 bases and J lost 0, with 8 bases in between. Germline CDR1 is MNHEY and CDR2 is SVGAGI. This CDR3 reads CASSHRFSGANVLTF. The CDR3 region has the DNA TGTGCCAGCAGTCACAGATTCTCTGGGGCCAACGTCCTGACTTTC.

The gene calls are TRBV19 and TRBJ1-3; D is unresolved. CDR1 LNHDA and CDR2 SQIVND come from the germline V gene (reference sequence). Trimming took off 3 bases at V and 0 bases at J, with 12 bases between the two ends. This CDR3 has 16 residues. CDR3 in amino acids: CASSMLRGDSGNTIYF. For the CDR3, the DNA is TGTGCCAGTAGTATGTTGCGGGGAGACTCTGGAAACACCATATATTTT.

The CDR3 DNA follows: TGTGCCAGCAGCCCCGCCGGGACAGGGAGCACAGATACGCAGTATTTT. Protein: CASSPAGTGSTDTQYF. The chain combines TRBV9 with TRBJ2-3, with 9 positions matching TRBD1. CDR1 is SGDLS, CDR2 YYNGEE, per germline. V was clipped by 4 bases and J by 0 bases; unmatched bases: 6. The CDR3 is 16 residues long. The full variable domain, completed using reference TRBV9 and TRBJ2-3, is DSGVTQTPKHLITATGQRVTLRCSPRSGDLSVYWYQQSLDQGLQFLIQYYNGEERAKGNILERFSAQQFPDLHSELNLSSLELGDSALYFCASSPAGTGSTDTQYFGPGTRLTVL.

This sequence joins TRBV27 and TRBJ2-4, with TRBD2 as a possible D gene (6 bases). This CDR3 spans 14 amino acids. V shed 3 bases and J shed 7 bases, with 13 bases lying between them. The V gene's germline CDR1 is MNHEY and CDR2 SMNVEV (reference sequence). The CDR3 here is CASSLAGMGNIQYF. The DNA for the CDR3 is TGTGCCAGCAGTTTGGCGGGGATGGGGAACATTCAGTACTTC.

The genes are TRBV30 and TRBJ1-4; TRBD1 is a possible D gene (6 bases). This CDR3 is built from 14 residues. V lost 0 bases, J lost 3 bases, and 8 bases lay in between. Per germline, CDR1 GTSNPN and CDR2 SVGIG (reference sequence). The chain's CDR3 is CAWSVQGSNEKLFF. CDR3 nucleotide sequence: TGTGCCTGGAGTGTACAGGGCTCTAATGAAAAACTGTTTTTT. Variable domain in full (rest from reference TRBV30 and TRBJ1-4): SQTIHQWPATLVQPVGSPLSLECTVEGTSNPNLYWYRQAAGRGLQLLFYSVGIGQISSEVPQNLSASRPQDRQFILSSKKLLLSDSGFYLCAWSVQGSNEKLFFGSGTQLSVL.

The gene calls are TRBV27 and TRBJ1-4, with TRBD1 identical over 8 bases. Germline values: CDR1 MNHEY, CDR2 SMNVEV (reference sequence). The trim removed 1 base at V and 8 bases at J, leaving 6 bases unmatched. The CDR3 covers 15 residues. CDR3 nucleotides: TGTGCCAGCAGTTTATGGGGACAGGAGGACGAAAAACTGTTTTTT. Translating gives CASSLWGQEDEKLFF.

The V and J genes are TRBV9 and TRBJ2-5; TRBD2 aligns across 7 bases. J gave up 2 bases and V 0 bases, and 13 bases lay outside the gene matches. This CDR3 contains 18 residues. Germline lookup yields CDR1 SGDLS and CDR2 YYNGEE. CDR3 DNA sequence: TGTGCCAGCAGCGTAGGACCCAGTGCGGGGGTCCTACAAGAGACCCAGTACTTC. Amino acid sequence: CASSVGPSAGVLQETQYF.

V usage is TRBV19 and J usage is TRBJ2-3; 9 positions agree with TRBD2. The CDR3 covers 15 residues. Germline V gene data show CDR1 as LNHDA and CDR2 as SQIVND (reference sequence). The V segment lost 6 bases and the J segment 4 bases; nucleotides outside the gene matches: 8. As DNA, the CDR3 is TGTGCCAGTAGCCCCGGGACTAGCATCCCAGATACGCAGTATTTT. This sequence encodes CASSPGTSIPDTQYF.